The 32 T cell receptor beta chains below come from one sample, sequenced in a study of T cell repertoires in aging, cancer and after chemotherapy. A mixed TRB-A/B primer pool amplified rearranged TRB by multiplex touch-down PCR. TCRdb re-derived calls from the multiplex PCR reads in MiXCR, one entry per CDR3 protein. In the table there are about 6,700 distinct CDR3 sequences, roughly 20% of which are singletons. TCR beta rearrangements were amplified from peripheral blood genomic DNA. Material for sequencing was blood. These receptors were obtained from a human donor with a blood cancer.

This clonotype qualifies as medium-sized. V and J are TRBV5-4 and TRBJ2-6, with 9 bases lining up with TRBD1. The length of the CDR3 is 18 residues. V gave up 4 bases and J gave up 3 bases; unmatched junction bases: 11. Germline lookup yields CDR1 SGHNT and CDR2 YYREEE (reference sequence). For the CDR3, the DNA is TGTGCCAGCAGCCTTATGGACAGGGGCGCAAGTGGGGCCAACGTCCTGACTTTC. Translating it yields CASSLMDRGASGANVLTF.

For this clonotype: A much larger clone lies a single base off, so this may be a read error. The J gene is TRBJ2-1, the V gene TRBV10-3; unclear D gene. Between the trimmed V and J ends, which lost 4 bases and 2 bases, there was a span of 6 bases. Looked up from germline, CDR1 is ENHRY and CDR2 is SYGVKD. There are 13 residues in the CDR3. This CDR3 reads CAISVQTYNEQFF. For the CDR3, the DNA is TGTGCCATCAGTGTACAAACCTACAATGAGCAGTTCTTC.

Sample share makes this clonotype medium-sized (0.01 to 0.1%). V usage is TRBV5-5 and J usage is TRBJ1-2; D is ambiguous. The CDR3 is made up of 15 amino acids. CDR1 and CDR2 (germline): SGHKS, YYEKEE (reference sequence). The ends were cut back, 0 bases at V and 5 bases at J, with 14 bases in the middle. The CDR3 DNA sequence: TGTGCCAGCAGCTTGGATACAGCTAGGGCTTATGGCTACACCTTC. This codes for CASSLDTARAYGYTF. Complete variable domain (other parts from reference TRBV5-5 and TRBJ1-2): DAGVTQSPTHLIKTRGQQVTLRCSPISGHKSVSWYQQVLGQGPQFIFQYYEKEERGRGNFPDRFSARQFPNYSSELNVNALLLGDSALYLCASSLDTARAYGYTFGSGTRLTVV.

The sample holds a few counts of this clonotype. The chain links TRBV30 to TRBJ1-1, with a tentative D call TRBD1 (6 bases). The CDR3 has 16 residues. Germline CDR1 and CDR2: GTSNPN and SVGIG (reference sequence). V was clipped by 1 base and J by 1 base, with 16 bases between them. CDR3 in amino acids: CAWSDRDIRRNTEAFF. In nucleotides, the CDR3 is TGTGCCTGGAGTGACCGGGACATCCGGAGGAACACTGAAGCTTTCTTT. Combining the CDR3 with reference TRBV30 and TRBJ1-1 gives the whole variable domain SQTIHQWPATLVQPVGSPLSLECTVEGTSNPNLYWYRQAAGRGLQLLFYSVGIGQISSEVPQNLSASRPQDRQFILSSKKLLLSDSGFYLCAWSDRDIRRNTEAFFGQGTRLTVV.

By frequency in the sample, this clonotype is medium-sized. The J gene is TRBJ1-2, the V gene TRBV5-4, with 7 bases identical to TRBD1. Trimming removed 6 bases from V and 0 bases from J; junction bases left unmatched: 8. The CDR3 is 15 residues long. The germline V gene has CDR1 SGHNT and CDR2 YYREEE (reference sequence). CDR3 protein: CASTQRQGANYGYTF. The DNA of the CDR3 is TGTGCCAGCACTCAACGACAGGGAGCTAACTATGGCTACACCTTC.

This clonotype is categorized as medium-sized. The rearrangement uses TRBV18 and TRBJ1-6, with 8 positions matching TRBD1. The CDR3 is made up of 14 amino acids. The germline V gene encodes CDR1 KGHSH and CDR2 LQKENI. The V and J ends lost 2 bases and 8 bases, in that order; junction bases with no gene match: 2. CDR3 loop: CASSPDRGHSPLHF. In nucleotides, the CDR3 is TGTGCCAGCTCACCAGACAGGGGCCATTCACCCCTCCACTTT.

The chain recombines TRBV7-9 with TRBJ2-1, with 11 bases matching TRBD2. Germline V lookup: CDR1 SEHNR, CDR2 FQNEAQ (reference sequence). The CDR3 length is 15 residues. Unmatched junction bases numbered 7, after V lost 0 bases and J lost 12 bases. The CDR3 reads CASSLAGSSGRMQFF. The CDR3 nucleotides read TGTGCCAGCAGCTTAGCAGGTTCTAGCGGGAGGATGCAGTTCTTC.

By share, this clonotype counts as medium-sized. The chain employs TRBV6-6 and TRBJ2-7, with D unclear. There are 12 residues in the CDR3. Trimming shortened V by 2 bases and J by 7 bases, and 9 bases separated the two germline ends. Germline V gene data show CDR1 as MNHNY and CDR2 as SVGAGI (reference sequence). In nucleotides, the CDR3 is TGTGCCAGCAGTTACGTGGCGTGGGAGCAGTACTTC. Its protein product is CASSYVAWEQYF.

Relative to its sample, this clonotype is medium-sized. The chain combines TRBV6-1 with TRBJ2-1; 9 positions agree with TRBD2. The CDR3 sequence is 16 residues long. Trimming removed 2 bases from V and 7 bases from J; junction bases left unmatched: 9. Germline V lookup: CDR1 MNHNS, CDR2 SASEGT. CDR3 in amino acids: CASSESLAGLRNEQFF. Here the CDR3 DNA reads TGTGCCAGCAGTGAAAGCCTAGCGGGACTAAGGAATGAGCAGTTCTTC.

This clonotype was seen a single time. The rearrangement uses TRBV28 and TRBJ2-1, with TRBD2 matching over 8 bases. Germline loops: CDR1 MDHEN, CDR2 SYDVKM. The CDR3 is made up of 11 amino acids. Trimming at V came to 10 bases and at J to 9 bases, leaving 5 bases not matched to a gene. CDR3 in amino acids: CATTGGREQFF. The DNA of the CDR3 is TGTGCCACCACGGGAGGGCGTGAGCAGTTCTTC. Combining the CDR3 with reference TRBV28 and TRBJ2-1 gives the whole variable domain DVKVTQSSRYLVKRTGEKVFLECVQDMDHENMFWYRQDPGLGLRLIYFSYDVKMKEKGDIPEGYSVSREKKERFSLILESASTNQTSMYLCATTGGREQFFGPGTRLTVL.

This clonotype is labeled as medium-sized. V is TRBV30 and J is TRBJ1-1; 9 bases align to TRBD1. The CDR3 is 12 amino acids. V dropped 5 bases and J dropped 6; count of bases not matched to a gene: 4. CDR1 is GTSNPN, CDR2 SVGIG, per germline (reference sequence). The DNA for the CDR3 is TGTGCCTGGTACAGGGGGCAACCTGAAGCTTTCTTT. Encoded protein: CAWYRGQPEAFF.

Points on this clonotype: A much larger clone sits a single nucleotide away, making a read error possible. DNA of the CDR3: TGTGCCAACAGTTTATCCACCGCGTCAGAGTACGAGCAGTACTTC. This encodes CANSLSTASEYEQYF. The chain recombines TRBV6-5 with TRBJ2-7; D ambiguous. In germline, CDR1 is MNHEY, CDR2 SVGAGI. This CDR3 region has 15 residues.

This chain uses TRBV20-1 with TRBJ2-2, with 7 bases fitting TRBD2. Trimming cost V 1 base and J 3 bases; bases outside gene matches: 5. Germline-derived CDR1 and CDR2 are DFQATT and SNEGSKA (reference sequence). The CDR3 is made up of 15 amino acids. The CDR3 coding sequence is TGCAGTGCTAGAGGGGCTAGCGGCTACACCGGGGAGCTGTTTTTT. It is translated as CSARGASGYTGELFF.

CDR3 sequence reads: CASSYRGGLVLAKNIQYF. The CDR3 nucleotides are TGTGCCAGCAGTTACCGAGGCGGGCTTGTCTTAGCCAAAAACATTCAGTACTTC. The rearrangement links TRBV6-6 to TRBJ2-4; TRBD2 might be the D (5 bases). CDR1 and CDR2 (germline): MNHNY, SVGAGI (reference sequence). The CDR3 has 18 residues. V was clipped by 2 bases and J by 0 bases, with 17 bases between them.

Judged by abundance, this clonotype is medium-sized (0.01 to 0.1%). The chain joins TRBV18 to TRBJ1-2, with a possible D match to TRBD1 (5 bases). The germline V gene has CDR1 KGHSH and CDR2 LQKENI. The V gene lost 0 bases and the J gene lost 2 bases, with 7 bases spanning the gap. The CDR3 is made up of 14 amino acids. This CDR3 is CASSPPGPNYGYTF. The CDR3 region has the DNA TGTGCCAGCTCACCACCGGGACCGAACTATGGCTACACCTTC.

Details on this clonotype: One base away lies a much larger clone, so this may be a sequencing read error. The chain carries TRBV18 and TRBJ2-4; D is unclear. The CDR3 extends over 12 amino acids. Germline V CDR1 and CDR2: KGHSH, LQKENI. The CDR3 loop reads CAISPLLHIQYF. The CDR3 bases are TGTGCCATCTCACCTCTCCTCCACATTCAGTACTTC.

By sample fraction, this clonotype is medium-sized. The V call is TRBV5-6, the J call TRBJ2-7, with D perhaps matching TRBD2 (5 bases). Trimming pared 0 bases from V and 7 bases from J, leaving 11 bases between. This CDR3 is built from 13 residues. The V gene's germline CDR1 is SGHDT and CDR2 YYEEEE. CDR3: CASSLGRRREQYF. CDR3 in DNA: TGTGCCAGCAGCTTGGGCAGGAGGAGGGAGCAGTACTTC.

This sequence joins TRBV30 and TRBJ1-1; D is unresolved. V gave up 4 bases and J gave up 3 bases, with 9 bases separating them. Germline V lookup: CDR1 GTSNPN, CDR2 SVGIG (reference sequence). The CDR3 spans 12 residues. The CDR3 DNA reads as TGTGCCTGGACATTTGGAGACACTGAAGCTTTCTTT. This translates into CAWTFGDTEAFF.

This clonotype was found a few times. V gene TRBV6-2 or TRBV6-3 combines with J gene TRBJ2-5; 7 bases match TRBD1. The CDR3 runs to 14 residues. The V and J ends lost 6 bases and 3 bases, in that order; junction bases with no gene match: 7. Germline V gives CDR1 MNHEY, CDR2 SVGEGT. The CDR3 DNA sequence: TGTGCCAGCAGACCTTTTGACAGGGAAGAGACCCAGTACTTC. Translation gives CASRPFDREETQYF.

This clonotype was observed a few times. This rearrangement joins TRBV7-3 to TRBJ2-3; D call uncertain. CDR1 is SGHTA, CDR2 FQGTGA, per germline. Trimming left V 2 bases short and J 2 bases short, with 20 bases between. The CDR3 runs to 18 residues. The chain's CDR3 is CASSLGLRSRASTDTQYF. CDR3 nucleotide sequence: TGTGCCAGCAGCTTAGGCCTTCGTTCGAGAGCCTCCACAGATACGCAGTATTTT.

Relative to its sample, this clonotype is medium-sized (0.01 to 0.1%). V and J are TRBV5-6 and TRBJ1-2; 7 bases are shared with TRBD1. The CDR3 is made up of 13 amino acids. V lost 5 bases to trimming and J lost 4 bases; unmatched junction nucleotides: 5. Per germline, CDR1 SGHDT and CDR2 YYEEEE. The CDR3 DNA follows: TGTGCCAGCAGTCCTACAGGGGTCTATGGCTACACCTTC. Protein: CASSPTGVYGYTF.

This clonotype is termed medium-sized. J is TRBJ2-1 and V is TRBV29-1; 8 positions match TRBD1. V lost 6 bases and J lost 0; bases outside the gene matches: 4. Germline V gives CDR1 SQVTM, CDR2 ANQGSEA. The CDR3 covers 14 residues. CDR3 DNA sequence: TGCAGCGTGGGACAGGCTGTCTCCTACAATGAGCAGTTCTTC. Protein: CSVGQAVSYNEQFF.

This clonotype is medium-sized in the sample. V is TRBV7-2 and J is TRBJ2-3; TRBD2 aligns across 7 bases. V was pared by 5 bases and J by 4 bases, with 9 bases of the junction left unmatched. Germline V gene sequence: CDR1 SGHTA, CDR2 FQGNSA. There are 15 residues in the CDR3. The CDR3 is CASSLASAGSDTQYF. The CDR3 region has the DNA TGTGCCAGCAGCCTCGCGTCAGCGGGATCAGATACGCAGTATTTT.

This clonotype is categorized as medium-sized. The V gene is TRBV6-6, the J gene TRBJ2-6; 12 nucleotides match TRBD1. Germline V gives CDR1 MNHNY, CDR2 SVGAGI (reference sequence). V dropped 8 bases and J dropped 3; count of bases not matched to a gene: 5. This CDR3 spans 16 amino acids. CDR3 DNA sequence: TGTGCCAGCGTTAGGGACAGGGGGCGTGGGGCCAACGTCCTGACTTTC. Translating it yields CASVRDRGRGANVLTF.

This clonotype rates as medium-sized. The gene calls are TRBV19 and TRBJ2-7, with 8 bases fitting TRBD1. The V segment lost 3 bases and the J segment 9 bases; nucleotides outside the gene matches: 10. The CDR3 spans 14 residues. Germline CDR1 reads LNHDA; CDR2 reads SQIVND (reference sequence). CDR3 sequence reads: CASSMSDRAYRQYF. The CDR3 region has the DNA TGTGCCAGTAGTATGTCGGACAGGGCTTACAGGCAGTACTTC.

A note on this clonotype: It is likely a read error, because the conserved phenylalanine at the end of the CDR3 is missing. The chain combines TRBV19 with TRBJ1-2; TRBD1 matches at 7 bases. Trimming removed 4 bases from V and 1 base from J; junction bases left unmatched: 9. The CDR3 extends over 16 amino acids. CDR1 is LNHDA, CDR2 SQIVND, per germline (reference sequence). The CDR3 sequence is CASSTPPAGGNYGYTI. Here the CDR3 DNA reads TGTGCCAGTAGTACCCCCCCGGCAGGGGGTAACTATGGCTACACCATC.

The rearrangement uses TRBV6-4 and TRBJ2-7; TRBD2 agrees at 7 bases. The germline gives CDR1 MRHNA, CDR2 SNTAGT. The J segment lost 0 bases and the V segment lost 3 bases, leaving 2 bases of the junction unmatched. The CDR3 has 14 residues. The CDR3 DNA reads TGTGCCAGCAGTGAATTAGCGGGCTCCTACGAGCAGTACTTC. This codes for CASSELAGSYEQYF.

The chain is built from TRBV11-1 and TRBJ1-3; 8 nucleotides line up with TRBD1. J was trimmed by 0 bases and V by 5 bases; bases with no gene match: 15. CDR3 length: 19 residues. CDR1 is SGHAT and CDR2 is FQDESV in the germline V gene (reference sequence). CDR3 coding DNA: TGTGCCAGCAGCCGGGGGACAGGATGGACCCGAAGCTCTGGAAACACCATATATTTT. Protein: CASSRGTGWTRSSGNTIYF.

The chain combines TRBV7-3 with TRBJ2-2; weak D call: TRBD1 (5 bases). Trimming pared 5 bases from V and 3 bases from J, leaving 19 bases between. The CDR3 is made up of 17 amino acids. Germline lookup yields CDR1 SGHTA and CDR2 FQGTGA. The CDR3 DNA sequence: TGTGCCAGCAGCCCTTCCGCCCCCAGGGCTGACACCGGGGAGCTGTTTTTT. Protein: CASSPSAPRADTGELFF.

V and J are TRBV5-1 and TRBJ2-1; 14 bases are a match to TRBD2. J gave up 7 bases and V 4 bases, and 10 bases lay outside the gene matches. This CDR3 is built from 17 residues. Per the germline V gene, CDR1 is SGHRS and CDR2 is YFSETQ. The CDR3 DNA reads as TGCGCCAGCAGCCTAGGGACTAGCGGGAGTCCCTTTAATGAGCAGTTCTTC. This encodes CASSLGTSGSPFNEQFF.

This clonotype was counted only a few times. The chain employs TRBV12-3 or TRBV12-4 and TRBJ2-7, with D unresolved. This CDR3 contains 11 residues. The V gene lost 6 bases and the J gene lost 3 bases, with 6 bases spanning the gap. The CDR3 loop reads CASSPLYEQYF. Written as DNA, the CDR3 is TGTGCCAGCAGCCCACTCTACGAGCAGTACTTC.

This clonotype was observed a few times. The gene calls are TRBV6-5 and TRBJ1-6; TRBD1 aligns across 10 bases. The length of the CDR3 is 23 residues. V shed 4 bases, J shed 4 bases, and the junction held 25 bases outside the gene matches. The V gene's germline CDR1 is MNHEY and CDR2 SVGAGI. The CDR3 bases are TGTGCCAGCAGTTCCCGGGACAGGGGTGGCCTCGGGTTTCCTGGGAAGTATAATTCACCCCTCCACTTT. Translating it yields CASSSRDRGGLGFPGKYNSPLHF.